This T cell receptor (beta chain) was found in a study of blood T cell repertoires in COVID-19. Study background: The study drew acute and convalescent COVID-19 samples from the United States, Italy and Spain. From T cells, B-cell-depleted T cells, or PBMCs came the material, which was cDNA or gDNA.

As originally analysed: Amplification from reference gene primers served as the basis for estimated nucleated cell counts. Clones were sequenced by immunoSEQ multiplex PCR, and TCRdb holds only the in-frame ones, with some missing. That table gives V, J and clone size, and the DNA gave D and trimming. The data show about 250,000 clones, with roughly 87% seen just once and around 3.3% held by the top ten. This clone was seen more than once but under ten times. The germline V gene has CDR1 MNHEY and CDR2 SVGEGT. Deletions cut 6 bases from V and 0 bases from J, with 12 bases between. The CDR3 covers 15 residues.

This sequence joins TRBV6-2 or TRBV6-3 and TRBJ2-1; TRBD2 might be the D (6 bases). This receptor was obtained from a man aged 18 to 30 with active or convalescent COVID-19. Sample: peripheral blood. The CDR3 spells CASSLSGSSYNEQFF. CDR3 sequence (DNA): TGTGCCAGCAGCCTTAGCGGTAGCTCCTACAATGAGCAGTTCTTC.